This T cell receptor beta chain derives from a study of blood T cell repertoires in COVID-19. The germline gives CDR1 SNHLY, CDR2 FYNNEI. Trimming cost V 6 bases and J 6 bases; bases outside gene matches: 5. This CDR3 is 14 amino acids long. Using immunoSEQ multiplex PCR, the repertoire was profiled, and TCRdb retains in-frame clones only, with some absent. The sample contains about 330,000 clones, 65% to 90% of which appear only once. J is TRBJ2-1 and V is TRBV2; 10 nucleotides agree with TRBD1. Material: peripheral blood. The origin of this receptor is a human donor in a cohort sampled during active COVID-19. The CDR3 loop reads CASRRDRGGNEQFF. The CDR3 nucleotides are TGTGCCAGCAGGCGGGACAGGGGTGGCAATGAGCAGTTCTTC.